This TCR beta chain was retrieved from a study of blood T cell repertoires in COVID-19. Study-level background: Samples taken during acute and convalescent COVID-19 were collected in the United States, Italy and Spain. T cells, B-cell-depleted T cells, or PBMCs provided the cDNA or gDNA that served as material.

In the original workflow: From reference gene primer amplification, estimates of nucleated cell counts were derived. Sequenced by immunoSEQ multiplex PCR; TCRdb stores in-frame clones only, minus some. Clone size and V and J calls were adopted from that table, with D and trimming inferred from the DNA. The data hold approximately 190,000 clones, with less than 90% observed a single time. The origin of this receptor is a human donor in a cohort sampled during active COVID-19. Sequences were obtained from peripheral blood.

CDR3 protein: CASSRGRDSYEQYV. DNA for the CDR3: TGTGCCAGCAGCCGCGGCAGAGACTCCTACGAGCAGTACGTC. This chain connects TRBV6-5 to TRBJ2-7, with D unclear. There are 14 residues in the CDR3. Germline V gives CDR1 MNHEY, CDR2 SVGAGI. The V end lost 6 bases, the J end lost 0 bases, and 12 bases lay between the germline ends.